These 21 T cell receptor beta chains share one sample of origin, sequenced in a study of shared clonotypes between healthy human individuals. Profiling relied on immunoSEQ multiplex PCR, and the TCRdb table lists in-frame clones only, not all of them. Found here are fewer than 400,000 clones, under 80% of them singletons; the top ten hold about a tenth. Sequenced: memory CD4+ T cells sorted from blood. As for subset: CD45RA-negative fraction. The receptors were sampled from a man aged 25 to 45 in good health.

The CDR3 coding sequence is TGTGCCAGCAGGTCGTTGGGCTACGAGCAGTACTTC. Amino acids: CASRSLGYEQYF. This chain joins TRBV28 and TRBJ2-7, with D unclear. V was clipped by 6 bases and J by 3 bases, with 9 bases between them. The CDR3 totals 12 residues. Germline CDR1 and CDR2: MDHEN and SYDVKM.

The gene calls are TRBV6-1 and TRBJ1-1; D is perhaps TRBD1 (5 bases). Trimming cost V 6 bases and J 10 bases, with 18 bases left between them. There are 13 residues in the CDR3. Germline assignment: CDR1 MNHNS and CDR2 SASEGT. The CDR3 DNA reads TGTGCCAGCAGGAGGGACTTATTCTTGGGAGCTTTCTTT. Protein product: CASRRDLFLGAFF.

This clone was counted a single time. The chain joins TRBV6-1 to TRBJ2-7; no reliable D call. This CDR3 is 12 amino acids long. Trimming took off 8 bases at V and 5 bases at J, with 13 bases between the two ends. Germline CDR1 MNHNS, CDR2 SASEGT. CDR3: CASATWAHEQYF. CDR3 coding DNA: TGTGCCAGCGCAACTTGGGCCCACGAGCAGTACTTC.

V is TRBV28 and J is TRBJ2-3; 8 nucleotides align to TRBD2. The V segment lost 5 bases and the J segment 0 bases; nucleotides outside the gene matches: 13. This CDR3 is built from 18 residues. CDR1 and CDR2 (germline): MDHEN, SYDVKM. CDR3 loop: CASSLSPGLGSSTDTQYF. CDR3 sequence (DNA): TGTGCCAGCAGTCTCTCCCCGGGACTAGGATCTAGCACAGATACGCAGTATTTT.

This chain joins TRBV5-5 and TRBJ2-7; 7 bases map to TRBD2. CDR3 length: 14 amino acids. J was trimmed by 3 bases and V by 0 bases; bases with no gene match: 3. Germline CDR1 reads SGHKS; CDR2 reads YYEKEE (reference sequence). The CDR3: CASSLGGLLYEQYF. In DNA, the CDR3 is TGTGCCAGCAGCTTGGGGGGACTACTCTACGAGCAGTACTTC.

With regard to this clone: This same CDR3 is encoded by further DNA sequences in the sample. The chain recombines TRBV7-2 with TRBJ2-7, with D maybe TRBD2 (5 bases). Germline CDR1 SGHTA, CDR2 FQGNSA. CDR3 length: 12 residues. Deletions cut 1 base from V and 4 bases from J, with 5 bases between. The CDR3 coding sequence is TGTGCCAGCAGCTTAGGGACTTACGAGCAGTACTTC. Translated, it gives CASSLGTYEQYF.

The chain recombines TRBV18 with TRBJ1-1, with 7 bases aligning to TRBD1. Germline trimming cut 3 bases from V and 1 base from J; bases unmatched to any gene: 2. CDR1 and CDR2 (germline): KGHSH, LQKENI. The CDR3 totals 14 residues. As DNA, the CDR3 is TGTGCCAGCTCACCCGGGACAGAGAACACTGAAGCTTTCTTT. Its protein is CASSPGTENTEAFF.

This clone has just a few counts. The CDR3 sequence: CASSLPGTSGKYEQYF. The CDR3 nucleotides are TGTGCCAGCTCACTACCTGGGACTAGCGGGAAGTACGAGCAGTACTTC. The chain recombines TRBV18 with TRBJ2-7; TRBD2 aligns across 13 bases. CDR3 length: 16 amino acids. CDR1 and CDR2 from the germline V gene are KGHSH and LQKENI. Losses at the gene ends were 4 bases for V and 4 bases for J; bases not matched to a gene: 7.

The V and J genes are TRBV6-1 and TRBJ1-2; 9 nucleotides line up with TRBD1. Germline trimming cut 3 bases from V and 9 bases from J; bases unmatched to any gene: 11. Per the germline V gene, CDR1 is MNHNS and CDR2 is SASEGT. The CDR3 consists of 15 residues. This chain's CDR3 is CASSDLRGQGSSYTF. The CDR3 DNA follows: TGTGCCAGCAGTGACCTCAGGGGACAGGGTAGTAGCTACACCTTC.

For this clone: The same CDR3 also results from other DNA sequences found in this sample. The chain links TRBV9 to TRBJ2-3, with D hard to call. V lost 0 bases, J lost 6 bases, and 11 bases lay in between. CDR3 length equals 14 residues. In germline, CDR1 is SGDLS, CDR2 YYNGEE. The CDR3: CASSVERVSDTQYF. The DNA of the CDR3 is TGTGCCAGCAGCGTAGAAAGGGTCTCCGATACGCAGTATTTT.

Only one count was recorded for this clone. The chain links TRBV9 to TRBJ1-1, with 8 bases lining up with TRBD1. The CDR3 length is 15 residues. Germline assignment: CDR1 SGDLS and CDR2 YYNGEE. V shed 3 bases, J shed 0 bases, and the junction held 4 bases outside the gene matches. CDR3 nucleotide sequence: TGTGCCAGCAGCGAAGGGACAGGCCTGAACACTGAAGCTTTCTTT. Translation gives CASSEGTGLNTEAFF.

This clone was seen once. This sequence joins TRBV19 and TRBJ1-1; D ambiguous. CDR1 is LNHDA, CDR2 SQIVND, per germline (reference sequence). Trimming removed 4 bases from V and 8 bases from J, with 11 bases in between. The length of the CDR3 is 12 residues. CDR3 region: CASSSFGQEAFF. The CDR3 DNA follows: TGTGCCAGTAGTAGTTTCGGCCAAGAAGCTTTCTTT.

J is TRBJ2-7 and V is TRBV19; 9 bases agree with TRBD1. Germline CDR1 and CDR2: LNHDA and SQIVND (reference sequence). CDR3 size: 16 residues. After removal of 10 bases from V and 2 bases from J, the junction contained 15 bases not matched to a gene. The CDR3 DNA is TGTGCCACCCATGGGGGGCCTAGACAGGGGGCCTACGAGCAGTACTTC. This translates into CATHGGPRQGAYEQYF.

This rearrangement joins TRBV10-1 to TRBJ2-3, with TRBD2 identical over 7 bases. The CDR3 extends over 16 amino acids. Germline trimming cut 4 bases from V and 5 bases from J; bases unmatched to any gene: 12. Germline CDR1 WNHNN, CDR2 SYGVQD (reference sequence). CDR3 loop: CASSGIGTTGQDTQYF. The CDR3 nucleotides are TGCGCCAGCAGTGGAATCGGGACTACGGGGCAAGATACGCAGTATTTT.

The V and J genes are TRBV7-2 and TRBJ2-7; 9 bases line up with TRBD2. The CDR3 is made up of 17 amino acids. V shed 1 base and J 4 bases; nucleotides not matched to a gene: 11. Germline CDR1 reads SGHTA; CDR2 reads FQGNSA. This CDR3 is CASSLEASGTVQYEQYF. DNA of the CDR3: TGTGCCAGCAGCTTAGAGGCTAGCGGGACCGTTCAATACGAGCAGTACTTC.

The J gene is TRBJ2-3, the V gene TRBV7-2, with D possibly being TRBD1 or TRBD2 (6 bases each). This CDR3 is 14 amino acids long. Germline values: CDR1 SGHTA, CDR2 FQGNSA. V lost 5 bases and J 1 base, leaving 10 bases between the germline ends. For the CDR3, the DNA is TGTGCCAGCAGCCCCGGGGGCGGCACAGATACGCAGTATTTT. It is translated as CASSPGGGTDTQYF. The full variable domain, with the rest looked up from reference TRBV7-2 and TRBJ2-3, is GAGVSQSPSNKVTEKGKDVELRCDPISGHTALYWYRQSLGQGLEFLIYFQGNSAPDKSGLPSDRFSAERTGGSVSTLTIQRTQQEDSAVYLCASSPGGGTDTQYFGPGTRLTVL.

Details on this clone: The same CDR3 can be traced to other DNA sequences in this sample. The chain couples TRBV18 to TRBJ2-2; tentative D call: TRBD1 (6 bases). V lost 4 bases, J lost 2 bases, and 8 bases lay in between. The CDR3 contains 14 residues. Germline loops: CDR1 KGHSH, CDR2 LQKENI. CDR3 DNA: TGTGCCAGCTCACAGGGACAAAACACCGGGGAGCTGTTTTTT. Translated, it gives CASSQGQNTGELFF.

V and J are TRBV7-9 and TRBJ2-7; TRBD1 matches at 10 bases. The germline V gene encodes CDR1 SEHNR and CDR2 FQNEAQ (reference sequence). V trimming: 0 bases; J trimming: 4 bases; junction bases outside the gene matches: 3. This CDR3 region has 15 residues. The CDR3 loop reads CASSLAGTGVYEQYF. The CDR3 DNA follows: TGTGCCAGCAGCTTAGCCGGGACAGGGGTTTACGAGCAGTACTTC.

The gene calls are TRBV9 and TRBJ1-1; TRBD1 matches 7 bases. Germline V gene sequence: CDR1 SGDLS, CDR2 YYNGEE. Trimming at V came to 3 bases and at J to 5 bases, leaving 10 bases not matched to a gene. This CDR3 is 15 amino acids long. The CDR3 DNA follows: TGTGCCAGCAGCGCCTTACAGGGGCCGGGTACTGAAGCTTTCTTT. Translating it yields CASSALQGPGTEAFF. The full variable domain, in which reference TRBV9 and TRBJ1-1 provide the parts outside the CDR3, is DSGVTQTPKHLITATGQRVTLRCSPRSGDLSVYWYQQSLDQGLQFLIQYYNGEERAKGNILERFSAQQFPDLHSELNLSSLELGDSALYFCASSALQGPGTEAFFGQGTRLTVV.

The chain is built from TRBV29-1 and TRBJ1-3; perhaps TRBD1 as D (5 bases). The CDR3 sequence is 13 residues long. V lost 0 bases to trimming and J lost 2 bases, with 5 bases between them. Germline-derived CDR1 and CDR2 are SQVTM and ANQGSEA. The CDR3: CSVEEQAGNTIYF. The DNA for the CDR3 is TGCAGCGTTGAAGAACAGGCTGGAAACACCATATATTTT.

The V call is TRBV15, the J call TRBJ1-2, with D unresolved. The CDR3 covers 12 residues. V dropped 3 bases and J dropped 5 bases, with 7 bases sitting between them. The germline CDR1 and CDR2 sequences are LNHNV and YYDKDF (reference sequence). The CDR3 coding sequence is TGTGCCACCAGCAGGCTAGAGTATGGCTACACCTTC. Encoded protein: CATSRLEYGYTF. The full variable domain, rest sourced from reference TRBV15 and TRBJ1-2, is DAMVIQNPRYQVTQFGKPVTLSCSQTLNHNVMYWYQQKSSQAPKLLFHYYDKDFNNEADTPDNFQSRRPNTSFCFLDIRSPGLGDTAMYLCATSRLEYGYTFGSGTRLTVV.